Shown below are 3 T cell receptor beta chains from a single sample sequenced in a study of blood T cell repertoires in COVID-19. The assay was immunoSEQ multiplex PCR, and TCRdb's table has in-frame clones only and misses some. The data show approximately 93,000 clones, around 87% seen once. Sequenced: peripheral blood. The receptors were sampled from a human donor in a cohort sampled during active COVID-19.

The rearrangement uses TRBV28 and TRBJ2-2; D perhaps matches TRBD1 (5 bases). The V end was cut by 10 bases, the J end by 0 bases, with 12 bases between. CDR3 size: 14 residues. Germline CDR1 and CDR2: MDHEN and SYDVKM. The CDR3 DNA is TGTGCCATTCCAGACAGCTCGAACACCGGGGAGCTGTTTTTT. Its translation is CAIPDSSNTGELFF.

The V and J genes are TRBV2 and TRBJ2-3, with a possible D match to TRBD2 (5 bases). Trimming removed 4 bases at V and 2 bases at J, with 10 bases between. This CDR3 region has 14 residues. Germline CDR1 is SNHLY and CDR2 is FYNNEI. The chain's CDR3 is CASSVDGVTDTQYF. The DNA for the CDR3 is TGTGCCAGCAGTGTAGACGGGGTCACAGATACGCAGTATTTT.

This chain connects TRBV10-2 to TRBJ2-5, with a tentative D call TRBD1 (5 bases). Trimming removed 3 bases at V and 2 bases at J, with 10 bases between. This CDR3 is built from 14 residues. In germline, CDR1 is WSHSY, CDR2 SAAADI. The CDR3 nucleotides read TGCGCCAGCAGTGAACCCGGACAACAAGAGACCCAGTACTTC. Translating it yields CASSEPGQQETQYF.